What follows are 9 T cell receptor beta chains derived from one specimen sequenced in a study of neoadjuvant nivolumab and ipilimumab in lung cancer. Sequenced by immunoSEQ multiplex PCR; TCRdb stores in-frame clones only, minus some. Counted here are 26,000 or so clones, 80% occurring once; the ten biggest clones make up roughly 6%. Here the sequenced sample was peripheral blood, taken before neoadjuvant nivolumab, alone or with ipilimumab. These receptors were collected from an adult with non-small cell lung cancer.

V is TRBV5-5 and J is TRBJ2-3; TRBD1 agrees at 9 bases. Germline-derived CDR1 and CDR2 are SGHKS and YYEKEE (reference sequence). J gave up 0 bases and V 4 bases, and 6 bases lay outside the gene matches. This CDR3 comprises 16 residues. DNA of the CDR3: TGTGCCAGCAGCGCAATTGGGACAGGGAGCACAGATACGCAGTATTTT. It specifies CASSAIGTGSTDTQYF.

V is TRBV21-1 and J is TRBJ1-6; the table's D call, TRBD1, was not checked against the DNA. TRBV21-1 is described as a pseudogene. The CDR3 sequence is 16 residues long. This CDR3 is CASSKVSDRGNSPLHF. CDR3 nucleotide sequence: TGTGCCAGCAGCAAAGTAAGTGACAGGGGAAACTCACCCCTCCACTTT.

The chain uses TRBV19 and TRBJ1-6; D possibly corresponds to TRBD1 (5 bases). V was cut by 4 bases and J by 8 bases, with 15 bases left in between. The CDR3 has 15 residues. Germline CDR1 reads LNHDA; CDR2 reads SQIVND (reference sequence). In DNA form, the CDR3 reads TGTGCCAGTAGTAAACCAGGGAGCCGGGATTCACCCCTCCACTTT. Encoded protein: CASSKPGSRDSPLHF.

The chain employs TRBV11-2 and TRBJ2-5, with D possibly being TRBD1 (5 bases). In germline, CDR1 is SGHAT, CDR2 FQNNGV. The CDR3 extends over 14 amino acids. V shed 5 bases and J shed 7 bases, with 17 bases lying between them. The CDR3 DNA reads TGTGCCAGCAGCCGAATGGGGCGGTCCATGACCCAGTACTTC. Its protein is CASSRMGRSMTQYF.

The J gene is TRBJ2-2, the V gene TRBV9; D remains unclear. V lost 1 base to trimming and J lost 6 bases, with 10 bases between them. The CDR3 length is 14 residues. In germline, CDR1 is SGDLS, CDR2 YYNGEE. The CDR3 nucleotides are TGTGCCAGCAGCGTAAGGGCGGAAGCCGGGGAGCTGTTTTTT. It translates to CASSVRAEAGELFF. Full variable domain (rest looked up from reference TRBV9 and TRBJ2-2): DSGVTQTPKHLITATGQRVTLRCSPRSGDLSVYWYQQSLDQGLQFLIQYYNGEERAKGNILERFSAQQFPDLHSELNLSSLELGDSALYFCASSVRAEAGELFFGEGSRLTVL.

CDR3 nucleotide sequence: TGTGCCGCTGCAGGCAGGGGCTATGGCTACACCTTC. Translating gives CAAAGRGYGYTF. The chain couples TRBV28 to TRBJ1-2, with D possibly TRBD1 on 6 matching bases. In germline, CDR1 is MDHEN, CDR2 SYDVKM. This CDR3 has 12 residues. Trimming removed 11 bases at V and 4 bases at J, with 14 bases between.

V usage is TRBV18 and J usage is TRBJ1-6; 7 nucleotides match TRBD1. There are 16 residues in the CDR3. Per germline, CDR1 KGHSH and CDR2 LQKENI. V lost 4 bases, J lost 4 bases, and 7 bases stayed unmatched. In nucleotides, the CDR3 is TGTGCCAGCTCACTAGATCAGGGGGGATATAATTCACCCCTCCACTTT. Translating gives CASSLDQGGYNSPLHF.

The rearrangement uses TRBV15 and TRBJ2-2, with D possibly matching TRBD1 (6 bases). From germline, CDR1 is LNHNV and CDR2 YYDKDF (reference sequence). This CDR3 region has 15 residues. The ends were cut back, 6 bases at V and 6 bases at J, with 17 bases in the middle. This chain's CDR3 is CATRIDRSMAGELFF. The CDR3 DNA sequence: TGTGCCACCAGAATAGACAGGTCCATGGCCGGGGAGCTGTTTTTT.

V usage is TRBV6-1 and J usage is TRBJ1-1, with 8 bases lining up with TRBD1. Unmatched junction bases numbered 6, after V lost 3 bases and J lost 6 bases. CDR3 length: 14 amino acids. Per germline, CDR1 MNHNS and CDR2 SASEGT. The CDR3: CASSDRTGIPEAFF. The CDR3 DNA follows: TGTGCCAGCAGTGACCGGACAGGGATACCTGAAGCTTTCTTT.